Listed below are T cell receptor beta chains from one sample, sequenced in a study of radiation and T cells in renal cell carcinoma. Measured with immunoSEQ multiplex PCR; TCRdb has only the in-frame clones, and not every one. The sample records about 140,000 clones, around four fifths being singletons. Sequences were derived from blood, sampled from a patient whose treatment included radiotherapy and nephrectomy. The receptors stem from a woman in her 50s with renal cell carcinoma. The CDR3 runs from the conserved cysteine through the conserved F or W. The D gene is left open where the match is weak. Rows give clone size only sometimes, using once, few, many, or a class for an expanded clone.

>TRBD2|TRBV5-4|TRBJ2-5|-
CASSLAGGAETQYF
TGTGCCAGCAGCTTGGCGGGAGGGGCAGAGACCCAGTACTTC
>-|TRBV4-3|TRBJ2-3|-
CASSQDRAYSSTDTQYF
TGCGCCAGCAGCCAAGATAGGGCATACTCTAGCACAGATACGCAGTATTTT
>TRBD1|TRBV7-2|TRBJ2-1|once
CASRPTGGADNEQFF
TGTGCCAGCAGGCCTACAGGGGGCGCTGATAATGAGCAGTTCTTC
>-|TRBV4-1|TRBJ1-1|-
CASSQALEGGENTEAFF
TGCGCCAGCAGCCAAGCCTTGGAGGGGGGAGAGAACACTGAAGCTTTCTTT
>-|TRBV9|TRBJ2-3|once
CASSARLNTQYF
TGTGCCAGCAGCGCCCGACTGAATACGCAGTATTTT
>-|TRBV11-3|TRBJ1-1|-
CASSENKYTEAFF
TGTGCCAGCAGCGAGAACAAGTACACTGAAGCTTTCTTT
>-|TRBV25-1|TRBJ1-1|-
CASNRMGNTEAFF
TGTGCCAGCAATAGAATGGGGAACACTGAAGCTTTCTTT
>-|TRBV2|TRBJ1-6|-
CASSEYQGNSPLHF
TGTGCCAGCAGTGAATACCAGGGGAATTCACCCCTCCACTTT
>TRBD1|TRBV9|TRBJ1-2|-
CASSVSPGQGSGYTF
TGTGCCAGCAGCGTAAGTCCGGGACAGGGATCCGGCTACACCTTC
>-|TRBV9|TRBJ2-5|-
CASSAAGSQETQYF
TGTGCCAGCAGCGCGGCCGGGTCCCAAGAGACCCAGTACTTC
>-|TRBV11-2|TRBJ2-1|few
CASSPAGSGHNEQFF
TGTGCCAGCAGCCCTGCCGGGTCGGGCCACAATGAGCAGTTCTTC
>-|TRBV28|TRBJ1-6|-
CASSSPSESSPLHF
TGTGCCAGCAGTTCCCCTTCGGAGAGCTCACCCCTCCACTTT
>-|TRBV23-1|TRBJ1-5|-
CASSPRFGSVGNNQPQHF
TGCGCCAGCAGTCCCAGATTCGGGAGCGTGGGGAACAATCAGCCCCAGCATTTT
>TRBD1|TRBV27|TRBJ1-2|-
CASSWQGEGYGYTF
TGTGCCAGCAGCTGGCAGGGGGAAGGCTATGGCTACACCTTC
>TRBD1|TRBV5-1|TRBJ1-1|few
CASSTAGQAWTEAFF
TGCGCCAGCAGCACCGCCGGACAGGCGTGGACTGAAGCTTTCTTT
>-|TRBV30|TRBJ2-1|-
CAWSVWGEQFF
TGTGCCTGGAGTGTCTGGGGTGAGCAGTTCTTC
>TRBD2|TRBV5-4|TRBJ2-5|-
CASSFQRGNQETQYF
TGTGCCAGCAGCTTTCAGCGGGGGAACCAAGAGACCCAGTACTTC
>TRBD2|TRBV6-6|TRBJ2-3|-
CASSSRTSGRVDTQYF
TGTGCCAGCAGTTCTCGGACTAGCGGGAGGGTGGATACGCAGTATTTT
>-|TRBV9|TRBJ1-4|few
CASSVNLEEKLFF
TGTGCCAGCAGCGTAAACCTTGAGGAAAAACTGTTTTTT
>-|TRBV9|TRBJ1-1|-
CASSVAPGTEAFF
TGTGCCAGCAGCGTAGCTCCCGGGACTGAAGCTTTCTTT